The 15 T cell receptor beta chains below come from one sample, sequenced in a study of identical twins. TCRdb processed the 5' RACE reads anew with MiXCR; each CDR3 protein has one entry. Of about 190,000 distinct CDR3 sequences listed, around a sixth were seen once; the top ten hold 40%. The same sample was also studied in work on T cells expressing NK-cell markers.

Source material: CD8+ T cells sorted from blood. The source of these receptors is a woman aged 18-29 years in good health.

This clonotype was seen only a few times. This rearrangement joins TRBV25-1 to TRBJ2-3; 8 bases map to TRBD1. Trimming removed 4 bases from V and 6 bases from J; junction bases left unmatched: 9. CDR1 is MGHDK and CDR2 is SYGVNS in the germline V gene. This CDR3 region has 15 residues. The CDR3: CASSGRDRPLDTQYF. The CDR3 DNA is TGTGCCAGCAGTGGCCGGGACAGGCCCCTCGATACGCAGTATTTT.

This clonotype showed up many times. This rearrangement joins TRBV12-3 or TRBV12-4 to TRBJ1-1; TRBD1 agrees at 7 bases. The CDR3 totals 12 residues. The V and J ends lost 3 bases and 7 bases, in that order; junction bases with no gene match: 2. The CDR3 DNA is TGTGCCAGCAGTTTTGGGACAGATGAAGCTTTCTTT. The encoded protein is CASSFGTDEAFF.

This sequence joins TRBV2 and TRBJ2-7; D not resolved. Trimming pared 3 bases from V and 0 bases from J, leaving 12 bases between. CDR1 is SNHLY, CDR2 FYNNEI, per germline. The CDR3 covers 15 residues. CDR3 residues: CASSDPASSSYEQYF. CDR3 sequence (DNA): TGTGCCAGCAGTGATCCGGCCTCGAGCTCCTACGAGCAGTACTTC.

This clonotype has just a few counts. The V call is TRBV29-1, the J call TRBJ2-6; 7 bases are shared with TRBD2. The CDR3 has 16 amino acids. Germline V lookup: CDR1 SQVTM, CDR2 ANQGSEA. The V and J ends lost 4 bases and 0 bases, in that order; junction bases with no gene match: 6. The CDR3 region is CSVGGGSGSGANVLTF. In DNA, the CDR3 is TGCAGCGTTGGGGGAGGGTCCGGCTCTGGGGCCAACGTCCTGACTTTC.

The chain recombines TRBV27 with TRBJ2-7; D uncertain. The ends were cut back, 3 bases at V and 6 bases at J, with 12 bases in the middle. The CDR3 totals 13 residues. Germline CDR1 is MNHEY and CDR2 is SMNVEV (reference sequence). In DNA form, the CDR3 reads TGTGCCAGCAGTTTTTTTTGGTCGTCCGAGCAGTACTTC. It is translated as CASSFFWSSEQYF.

This sequence joins TRBV5-1 and TRBJ2-1; a possible D gene is TRBD2 (8 bases). The germline V and J ends were trimmed by 3 bases and 7 bases, with 23 bases remaining between them. The CDR3 contains 17 residues. The germline CDR1 and CDR2 sequences are SGHRS and YFSETQ. The CDR3 spells CASSSLGQPGGSNEQFF. CDR3 DNA: TGCGCCAGCAGCTCCCTGGGACAGCCGGGGGGGTCGAATGAGCAGTTCTTC.

This clonotype turned up a few times. CDR3 nucleotides: TGTGCCAGCTCACCACTTTTCCGGGACAATGAGCAGTTCTTC. Protein product: CASSPLFRDNEQFF. The V gene is TRBV18, the J gene TRBJ2-1; D is undetermined. The CDR3 totals 14 residues. V was trimmed by 1 base and J by 5 bases, leaving 9 bases between them. Germline V gene data show CDR1 as KGHSH and CDR2 as LQKENI.

The chain combines TRBV5-1 with TRBJ2-1, with D possibly matching TRBD1 (6 bases). Trimming stripped 0 bases from V and 7 bases from J, with 14 bases between. CDR1 and CDR2 from the germline V gene are SGHRS and YFSETQ. This CDR3 region has 15 residues. The CDR3 nucleotides read TGCGCCAGCAGCTTGGCGGGACATCCCCTTAATGAGCAGTTCTTC. This gives the protein CASSLAGHPLNEQFF. The whole variable domain, remainder taken from reference TRBV5-1 and TRBJ2-1, is KAGVTQTPRYLIKTRGQQVTLSCSPISGHRSVSWYQQTPGQGLQFLFEYFSETQRNKGNFPGRFSGRQFSNSRSEMNVSTLELGDSALYLCASSLAGHPLNEQFFGPGTRLTVL.

The rearrangement links TRBV3-1 to TRBJ1-6, with D possibly being TRBD1 (5 bases). Germline CDR1 is LGHDT and CDR2 is YNNKEL (reference sequence). V gave up 1 base and J gave up 6 bases, with 13 bases separating them. CDR3 size: 16 residues. The CDR3 DNA reads as TGTGCCAGCAGCCAAGTCTCGTCTCAGGGTAATTCACCCCTCCACTTT. This sequence encodes CASSQVSSQGNSPLHF.

The V call is TRBV6-1, the J call TRBJ1-1, with no clear D. Germline CDR1 and CDR2: MNHNS and SASEGT. The CDR3 is 14 amino acids. V dropped 1 base and J dropped 0 bases, with 6 bases sitting between them. The CDR3 here is CASSEDRLNTEAFF. In DNA form, the CDR3 reads TGTGCCAGCAGTGAAGACAGACTGAACACTGAAGCTTTCTTT.

This clonotype has only a few counts. The chain carries TRBV12-3 or TRBV12-4 and TRBJ1-5; 8 bases match TRBD1. The length of the CDR3 is 16 residues. The V segment lost 6 bases and the J segment 1 base; nucleotides outside the gene matches: 8. The CDR3 sequence is CASRSRTGGSNQPQHF. As DNA, the CDR3 is TGTGCCAGCAGGAGCCGTACAGGGGGAAGCAATCAGCCCCAGCATTTT.

The rearrangement links TRBV29-1 to TRBJ2-5; D possibly corresponds to TRBD2 (7 bases). The CDR3 runs to 13 residues. Germline V lookup: CDR1 SQVTM, CDR2 ANQGSEA. V lost 4 bases and J lost 2, with 11 bases in between. DNA of the CDR3: TGCAGCGTTGTAAGGGGGGGGCAAGAGACCCAGTACTTC. It translates to CSVVRGGQETQYF.

About this clonotype itself: One end of the junction fails to match germline, which may point to a read error. J is TRBJ1-2 and V is TRBV9; no definite D call. CDR1 and CDR2 (germline): SGDLS, YYNGEE. The CDR3 has 13 residues. The CDR3 here is CSSSAGSNYGYTF. CDR3 nucleotides: TGTTCCAGCAGCGCGGGGTCTAACTATGGCTACACCTTC.

This clonotype has more than one count but fewer than ten. This chain uses TRBV9 with TRBJ2-1; a possible D gene is TRBD2 (5 bases). CDR3 length: 15 residues. V lost 4 bases and J 4 bases, leaving 15 bases between the germline ends. Per the germline V gene, CDR1 is SGDLS and CDR2 is YYNGEE. Here the CDR3 reads CASSIAPGVYNEQFF. CDR3 coding DNA: TGTGCCAGCAGCATAGCGCCCGGGGTTTACAATGAGCAGTTCTTC.

The V and J genes are TRBV6-2 or TRBV6-3 and TRBJ2-5, with 8 nucleotides matching TRBD1. Germline lookup yields CDR1 MNHEY and CDR2 SVGEGT. CDR3 length: 18 amino acids. The V gene end was trimmed by 2 bases and the J gene end by 2 bases; junction bases not matched to a gene: 13. Here the CDR3 reads CASSYDLTRTGRQETQYF. CDR3 DNA sequence: TGTGCCAGCAGTTACGACCTAACTAGGACAGGGCGGCAAGAGACCCAGTACTTC.